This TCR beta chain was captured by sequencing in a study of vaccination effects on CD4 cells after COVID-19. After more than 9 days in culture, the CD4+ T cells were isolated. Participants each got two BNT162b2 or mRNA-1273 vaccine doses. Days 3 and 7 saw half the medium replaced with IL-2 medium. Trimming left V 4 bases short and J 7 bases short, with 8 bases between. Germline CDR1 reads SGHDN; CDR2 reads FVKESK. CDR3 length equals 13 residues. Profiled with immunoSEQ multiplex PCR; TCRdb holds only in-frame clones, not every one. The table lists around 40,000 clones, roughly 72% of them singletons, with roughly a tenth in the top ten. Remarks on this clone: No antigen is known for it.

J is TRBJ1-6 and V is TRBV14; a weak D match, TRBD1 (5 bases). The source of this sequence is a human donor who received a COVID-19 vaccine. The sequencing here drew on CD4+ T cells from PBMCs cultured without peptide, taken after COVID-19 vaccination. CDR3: CASSRWGNSPLHF. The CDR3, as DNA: TGTGCCAGCAGCCGTTGGGGGAATTCACCCCTCCACTTT.